This entry lists 3 T cell receptor beta chains sequenced from one sample in a study of blood T cell repertoires in COVID-19. The repertoire was sequenced with immunoSEQ multiplex PCR; TCRdb's copy has only in-frame clones and lacks some. The sample consists of roughly 350,000 clones, less than 85% of them appearing once. The sequenced sample was peripheral blood. These receptors were collected from a woman between 18 and 29 years old with acute or convalescent COVID-19.

The chain uses TRBV6-5 and TRBJ1-6, with a tentative D call TRBD1 (6 bases). Deletions cut 0 bases from V and 9 bases from J, with 12 bases between. Germline V gene lookup returns CDR1 MNHEY and CDR2 SVGAGI. The CDR3 has 15 residues. The CDR3 bases are TGTGCCAGCAGTTACTCGGGGACATTAACTTCACCCCTCCACTTT. It yields the protein CASSYSGTLTSPLHF.

J is TRBJ1-6 and V is TRBV6-5; D is ambiguous. Per the germline V gene, CDR1 is MNHEY and CDR2 is SVGAGI. CDR3 length equals 12 residues. Trimming removed 5 bases at V and 7 bases at J, with 6 bases between. The CDR3 DNA reads TGTGCCAGCAGTAATCTAAATTCACCCCTCCACTTT. This gives the protein CASSNLNSPLHF.

The chain employs TRBV29-1 and TRBJ1-4; D is perhaps TRBD1 (5 bases). V gave up 2 bases and J gave up 7 bases, with 14 bases separating them. Per germline, CDR1 SQVTM and CDR2 ANQGSEA. The CDR3 extends over 14 amino acids. CDR3 in amino acids: CSVEQRGGGEKLFF. CDR3 coding DNA: TGCAGCGTTGAACAACGGGGCGGGGGTGAAAAACTGTTTTTT.